This T cell receptor (beta chain) was found in a study of T cell responses to AZD1222 COVID-19 vaccine. Overall study results and limits: White British people made up most donors, females outnumbered males, and clonal diversity was possibly underestimated. The study sampled repertoires only after the peak T cell response. Spike-specific TCR breadth and depth were elevated following two AZD1222 doses. Within unmutated variant regions lay the reported targets of nearly half of spike-specific TCRs.

V was pared by 8 bases and J by 6 bases, with 8 bases of the junction left unmatched. Germline assignment: CDR1 GTSNPN and CDR2 SVGIG (reference sequence). CDR3 size: 13 residues. As concerns this clone: Its antigen is as yet unknown.

The protocol was immunoSEQ multiplex PCR, while the TCRdb copy is restricted to in-frame clones and leaves out a portion. The sample gives roughly 80,000 clones, nearly 85% of which show up once; about 3% is in the top ten. Sample: peripheral blood, taken on day 0 of AZD1222 vaccination. This TCR derives from an adult in good health. This rearrangement joins TRBV30 to TRBJ1-4, with TRBD1 matching over 8 bases. In DNA form, the CDR3 reads TGTGCCGGCTCACAGGGGGAGGATGAAAAACTGTTTTTT. Translating gives CAGSQGEDEKLFF.